This T cell receptor beta chain is from a study of human T cells and chemical hapten exposure. TCRdb reprocessed the RACE reads via MiXCR and lists one record per CDR3 protein. The table records under 85,000 distinct CDR3 sequences, 10% of them present only once. Time point here: patch test 2, 6 weeks after DPC sensitization. The treatment denotes: therapeutic diphenylcyclopropenone sensitization with weekly scalp DPC. This receptor was taken from a woman between 45 and 60 years old with alopecia areata. Some clones in this sample may be carry-over from other donors' samples. The source material was whole blood, sampled in connection with sensitization to the hapten diphenylcyclopropenone (DPC).

CDR3 bases: TGTGCCAGCAGCTTGATTCAGGGTCCCTATGGCTACACCTTC. This translates into CASSLIQGPYGYTF. The chain joins TRBV5-8 to TRBJ1-2; a weak D match, TRBD1 (5 bases). The CDR3 has 14 residues. The V gene lost 1 base and the J gene lost 4 bases, with 11 bases spanning the gap. CDR1 is SGHTS, CDR2 YDEGEE, per germline.